A single sample gave rise to the 6 T cell receptor beta chains below, sequenced in a study of T cells in Graves' hyperthyroidism and ophthalmopathy. Amplified regions were TCR beta CDR3 sequences from RNA transcripts. The primer set for the first-round RT-PCR of the TCR CDR3 was HTBI. TCRdb ran MiXCR on the multiplex PCR reads and lists one entry per CDR3 protein. The sample includes around 520,000 distinct CDR3 sequences, 14% seen only once; the top ten take roughly 13%. The specimen was blood. Receptor source: a woman aged 35 to 49 with Graves' hyperthyroidism.

Many counts were recorded for this clonotype. This sequence joins TRBV5-1 and TRBJ1-1; TRBD1 aligns across 12 bases. V trimming: 4 bases; J trimming: 1 base; junction bases outside the gene matches: 5. The CDR3 is made up of 16 amino acids. Germline V gene sequence: CDR1 SGHRS, CDR2 YFSETQ. The CDR3 here is CASSKGQGARNTEAFF. The CDR3 nucleotides read TGCGCCAGCAGCAAGGGACAGGGGGCGAGGAACACTGAAGCTTTCTTT.

This clonotype was detected ten times or more. This sequence joins TRBV2 and TRBJ1-5; D is perhaps TRBD1 (5 bases). V was shortened by 2 bases and J by 1 base, with 9 bases between the two germline ends. The CDR3 spans 15 residues. The V gene's germline CDR1 is SNHLY and CDR2 FYNNEI. CDR3 bases: TGTGCCAGCAGTGAAACAGGTCTCAGCAATCAGCCCCAGCATTTT. This sequence encodes CASSETGLSNQPQHF. The full variable domain, in which reference TRBV2 and TRBJ1-5 provide the parts outside the CDR3, is EPEVTQTPSHQVTQMGQEVILRCVPISNHLYFYWYRQILGQKVEFLVSFYNNEISEKSEIFDDQFSVERPDGSNFTLKIRSTKLEDSAMYFCASSETGLSNQPQHFGDGTRLSIL.

This clonotype was seen many times. The rearrangement links TRBV3-1 to TRBJ2-5; D uncertain. In germline, CDR1 is LGHDT, CDR2 YNNKEL (reference sequence). The germline V and J ends were trimmed by 4 bases and 5 bases, with 14 bases remaining between them. This CDR3 comprises 14 residues. Here the CDR3 reads CASSRTAAVETQYF. The CDR3 DNA reads TGTGCCAGCAGCCGTACTGCAGCAGTCGAGACCCAGTACTTC.

In its sample, this clonotype was seen many times. CDR3 protein: CSVEGTASYEQYF. CDR3 DNA sequence: TGCAGCGTTGAAGGAACGGCTTCCTACGAGCAGTACTTC. This chain links TRBV29-1 with TRBJ2-7; D not certain. The V gene lost 1 base and the J gene lost 1 base, with 8 bases spanning the gap. This CDR3 spans 13 amino acids. The germline CDR1 and CDR2 sequences are SQVTM and ANQGSEA.

This chain uses TRBV7-3 with TRBJ1-5, with TRBD1 identical over 8 bases. J gave up 1 base and V 6 bases, and 8 bases lay outside the gene matches. This CDR3 is built from 16 residues. Germline CDR1 reads SGHTA; CDR2 reads FQGTGA. In nucleotides, the CDR3 is TGTGCCAGCAGGGGACAGGTTAGCTACAGCAATCAGCCCCAGCATTTT. Translating gives CASRGQVSYSNQPQHF.

This clonotype was observed a few times. J is TRBJ1-1 and V is TRBV20-1; D gene unclear. CDR1 and CDR2 (germline): DFQATT, SNEGSKA (reference sequence). Trimming removed 1 base from V and 0 bases from J, with 9 bases in between. The CDR3 length is 14 residues. The CDR3, as DNA: TGCAGTGCTAGAGGTGGAATAGTGAACACTGAAGCTTTCTTT. Translated, it gives CSARGGIVNTEAFF.